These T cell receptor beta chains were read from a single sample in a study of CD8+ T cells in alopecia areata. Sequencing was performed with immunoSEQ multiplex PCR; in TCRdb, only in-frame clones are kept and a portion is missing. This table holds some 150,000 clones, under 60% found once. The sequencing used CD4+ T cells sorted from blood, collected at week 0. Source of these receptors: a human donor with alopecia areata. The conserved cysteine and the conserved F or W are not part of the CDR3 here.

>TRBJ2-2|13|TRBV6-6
ASSLDRANTGELF
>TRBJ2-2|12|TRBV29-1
SVDRGGATGELF
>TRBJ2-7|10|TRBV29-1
SVERDRGIVD
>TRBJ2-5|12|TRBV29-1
SVEETRAQETQY
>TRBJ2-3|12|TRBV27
ASRLQGWGDTQY
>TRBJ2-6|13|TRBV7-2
ASSLEPGGANVLT
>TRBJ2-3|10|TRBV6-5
ASSYDTDTQY
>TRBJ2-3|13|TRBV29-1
SVALAGRGTDTQY
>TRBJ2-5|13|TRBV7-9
ASSSWTGGEETQY
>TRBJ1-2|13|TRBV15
ATSREVGADYGYT
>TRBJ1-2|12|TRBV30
AWRGGLTYYGYT
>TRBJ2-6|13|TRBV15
ATSRAVSGANVLT
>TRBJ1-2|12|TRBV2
ASRVGLFNYGYT
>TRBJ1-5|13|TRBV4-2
ASSQDTGGWQPQH
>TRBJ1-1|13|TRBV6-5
ASSYSGPLNTEAF
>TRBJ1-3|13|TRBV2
ASSQQVLSGNTIY
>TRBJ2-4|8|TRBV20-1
SARVRQKY
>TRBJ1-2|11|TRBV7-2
ASSPSLVAGYT
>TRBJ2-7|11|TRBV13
ASSSGPTYEQY
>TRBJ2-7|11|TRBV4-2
ASSQVTSGEQY
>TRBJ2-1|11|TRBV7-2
ASSPPNSNEQF
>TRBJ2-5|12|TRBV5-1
ASSTGTDQETQY
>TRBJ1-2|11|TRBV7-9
ASSSQGTDGYT
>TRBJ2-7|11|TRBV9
ASSVEVDGEQY
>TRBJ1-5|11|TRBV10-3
ASTGYQDQPQH
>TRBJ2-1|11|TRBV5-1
ASSADPMDEQF
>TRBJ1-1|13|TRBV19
ASSIPSHGSTEAF
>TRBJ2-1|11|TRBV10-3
AIGGALYNEQF
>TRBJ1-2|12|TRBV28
ASSQSLPNYGYT
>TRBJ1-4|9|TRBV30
AWSDMEKLF
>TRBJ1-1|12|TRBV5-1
ASSLVGGGTEAF
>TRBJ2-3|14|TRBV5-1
ASSLGTSGGTDTQY
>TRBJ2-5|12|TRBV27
ASSLLGFQETQY
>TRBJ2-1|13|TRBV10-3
AISSRAGVYNEQF
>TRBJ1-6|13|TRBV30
AWSVRQGYNSPLH
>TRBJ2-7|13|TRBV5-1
ASSRSTGSGYEQY
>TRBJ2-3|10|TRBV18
ASSPGVDTQY
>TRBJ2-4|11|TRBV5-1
ASSSRGGNIQY
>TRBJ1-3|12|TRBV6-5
ASNARQGGNTIY
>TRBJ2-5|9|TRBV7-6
ASSLEEGKY
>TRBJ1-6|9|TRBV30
AWSVRGTLH
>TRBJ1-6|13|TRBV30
AWTPSGTGNSPLH
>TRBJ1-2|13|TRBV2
ASSEGGSRNYGYT
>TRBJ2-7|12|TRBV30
AWSLPLIVSEQY
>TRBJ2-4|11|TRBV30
AWSVLAKNIQY
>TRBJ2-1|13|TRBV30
AWSPGTSSYNEQF
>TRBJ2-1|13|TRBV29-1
SVEDGQGIKNEQF
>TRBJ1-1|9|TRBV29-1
SGDRGTEAF
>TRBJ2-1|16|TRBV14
ASSQLRVDPSSYNEQF
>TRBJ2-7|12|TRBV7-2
ASSQVAGSYEQY
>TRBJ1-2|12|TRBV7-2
ASSRDWTNYGYT
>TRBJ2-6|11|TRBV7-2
ASSFGGANVLT